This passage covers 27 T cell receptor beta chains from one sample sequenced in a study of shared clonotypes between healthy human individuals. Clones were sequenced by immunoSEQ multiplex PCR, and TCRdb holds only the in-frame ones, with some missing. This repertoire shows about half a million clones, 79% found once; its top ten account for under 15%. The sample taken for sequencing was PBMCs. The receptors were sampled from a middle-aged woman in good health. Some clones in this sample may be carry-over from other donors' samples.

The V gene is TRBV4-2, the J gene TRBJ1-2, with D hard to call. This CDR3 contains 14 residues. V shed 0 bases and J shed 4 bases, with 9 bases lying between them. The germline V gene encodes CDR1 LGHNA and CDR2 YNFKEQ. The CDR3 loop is CASSQETLGYGYTF. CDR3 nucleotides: TGTGCCAGCAGCCAAGAGACCCTGGGCTATGGCTACACCTTC.

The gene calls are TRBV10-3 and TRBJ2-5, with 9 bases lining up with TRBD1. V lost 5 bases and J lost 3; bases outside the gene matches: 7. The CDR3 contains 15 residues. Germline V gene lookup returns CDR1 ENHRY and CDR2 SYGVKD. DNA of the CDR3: TGTGCCATCAGTCGTTCCGGGACAGGGAAAGAGACCCAGTACTTC. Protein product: CAISRSGTGKETQYF.

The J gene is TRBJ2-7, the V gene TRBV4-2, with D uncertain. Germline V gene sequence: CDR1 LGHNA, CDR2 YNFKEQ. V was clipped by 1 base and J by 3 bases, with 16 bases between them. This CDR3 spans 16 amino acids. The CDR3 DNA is TGTGCCAGCAGCCAAGGTCTAACCGCACATGACTACGAGCAGTACTTC. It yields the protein CASSQGLTAHDYEQYF.

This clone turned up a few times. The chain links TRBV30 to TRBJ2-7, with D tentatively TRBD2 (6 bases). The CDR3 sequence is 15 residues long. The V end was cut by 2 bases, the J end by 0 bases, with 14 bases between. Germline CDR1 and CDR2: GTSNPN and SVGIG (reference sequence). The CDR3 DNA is TGTGCCTGGAGTCGTATAGCGGTCCTCTCCTACGAGCAGTACTTC. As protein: CAWSRIAVLSYEQYF.

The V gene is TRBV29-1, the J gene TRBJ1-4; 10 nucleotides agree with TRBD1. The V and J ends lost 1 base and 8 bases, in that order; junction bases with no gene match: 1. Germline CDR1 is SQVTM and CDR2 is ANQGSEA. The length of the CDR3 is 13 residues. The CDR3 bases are TGCAGCGTTGAAGGGACAGGGGGAGAAAAACTGTTTTTT. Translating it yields CSVEGTGGEKLFF.

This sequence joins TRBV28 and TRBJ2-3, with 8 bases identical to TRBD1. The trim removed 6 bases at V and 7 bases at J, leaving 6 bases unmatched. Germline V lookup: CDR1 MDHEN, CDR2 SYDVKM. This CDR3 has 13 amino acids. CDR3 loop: CASSNDRGHTQYF. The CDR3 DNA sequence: TGTGCCAGCAGCAATGACAGGGGACATACGCAGTATTTT. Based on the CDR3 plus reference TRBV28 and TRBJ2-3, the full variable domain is DVKVTQSSRYLVKRTGEKVFLECVQDMDHENMFWYRQDPGLGLRLIYFSYDVKMKEKGDIPEGYSVSREKKERFSLILESASTNQTSMYLCASSNDRGHTQYFGPGTRLTVL.

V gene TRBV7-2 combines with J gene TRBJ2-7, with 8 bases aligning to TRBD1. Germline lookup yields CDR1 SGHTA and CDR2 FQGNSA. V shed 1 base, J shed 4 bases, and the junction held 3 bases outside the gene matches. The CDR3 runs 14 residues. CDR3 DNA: TGTGCCAGCAGCTTAGGCAGGGGGCCTTACGAGCAGTACTTC. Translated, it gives CASSLGRGPYEQYF.

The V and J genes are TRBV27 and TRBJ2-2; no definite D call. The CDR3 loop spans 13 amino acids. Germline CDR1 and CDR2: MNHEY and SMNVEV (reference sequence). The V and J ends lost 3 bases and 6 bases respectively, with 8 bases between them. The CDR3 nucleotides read TGTGCCAGCAGTTTTGGGTATGCCGGGGAGCTGTTTTTT. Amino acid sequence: CASSFGYAGELFF.

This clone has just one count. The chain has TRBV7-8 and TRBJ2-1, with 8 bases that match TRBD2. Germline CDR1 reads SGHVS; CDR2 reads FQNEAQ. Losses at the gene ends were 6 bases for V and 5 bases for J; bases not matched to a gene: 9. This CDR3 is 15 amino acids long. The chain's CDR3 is CASRVVRGVHNEQFF. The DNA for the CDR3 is TGTGCCAGCAGAGTTGTGCGGGGGGTACACAATGAGCAGTTCTTC.

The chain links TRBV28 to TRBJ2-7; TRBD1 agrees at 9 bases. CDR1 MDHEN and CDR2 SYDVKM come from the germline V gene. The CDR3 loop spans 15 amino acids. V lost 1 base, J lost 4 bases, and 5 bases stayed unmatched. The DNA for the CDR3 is TGTGCCAGCAGTTTATTCGGGACAGGGAGGTACGAGCAGTACTTC. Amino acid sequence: CASSLFGTGRYEQYF.

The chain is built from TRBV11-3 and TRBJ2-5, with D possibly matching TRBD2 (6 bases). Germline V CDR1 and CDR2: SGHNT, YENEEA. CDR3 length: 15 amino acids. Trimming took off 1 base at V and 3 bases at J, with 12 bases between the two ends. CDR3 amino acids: CASSLGGDPEETQYF. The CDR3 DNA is TGTGCCAGCAGCTTAGGGGGGGACCCCGAAGAGACCCAGTACTTC.

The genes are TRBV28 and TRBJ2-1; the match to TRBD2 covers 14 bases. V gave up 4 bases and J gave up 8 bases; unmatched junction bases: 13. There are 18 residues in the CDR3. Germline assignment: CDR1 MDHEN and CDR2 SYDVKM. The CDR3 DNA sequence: TGTGCCAGCAGTTCGGACAGGGGACTAGCGGGAGTTTTGGATGAGCAGTTCTTC. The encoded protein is CASSSDRGLAGVLDEQFF.

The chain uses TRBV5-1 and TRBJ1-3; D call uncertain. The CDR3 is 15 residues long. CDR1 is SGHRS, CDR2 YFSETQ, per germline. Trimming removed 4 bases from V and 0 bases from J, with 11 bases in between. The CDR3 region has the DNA TGCGCCAGCAGCGCAGAGGGAGGCTCTGGAAACACCATATATTTT. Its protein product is CASSAEGGSGNTIYF.

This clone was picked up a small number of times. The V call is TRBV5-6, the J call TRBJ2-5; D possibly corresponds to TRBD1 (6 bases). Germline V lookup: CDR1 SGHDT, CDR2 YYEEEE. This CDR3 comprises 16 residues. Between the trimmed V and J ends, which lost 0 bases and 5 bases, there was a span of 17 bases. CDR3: CASSLGRGSSYETQYF. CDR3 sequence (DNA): TGTGCCAGCAGCTTGGGCAGGGGCTCTTCCTACGAGACCCAGTACTTC.

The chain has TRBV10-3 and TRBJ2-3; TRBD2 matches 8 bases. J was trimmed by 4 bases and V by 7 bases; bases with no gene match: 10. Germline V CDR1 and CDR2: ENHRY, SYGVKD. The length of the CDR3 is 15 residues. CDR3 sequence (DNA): TGTGCCATCACGGGGGCGGGAGGAGGTGCAGATACGCAGTATTTT. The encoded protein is CAITGAGGGADTQYF.

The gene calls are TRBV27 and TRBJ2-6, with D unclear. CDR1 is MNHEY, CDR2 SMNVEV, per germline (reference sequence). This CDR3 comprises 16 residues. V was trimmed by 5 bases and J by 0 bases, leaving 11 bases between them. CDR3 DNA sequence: TGTGCCAGCAGTCACGCGCCGAGCTCTGGGGCCAACGTCCTGACTTTC. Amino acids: CASSHAPSSGANVLTF.

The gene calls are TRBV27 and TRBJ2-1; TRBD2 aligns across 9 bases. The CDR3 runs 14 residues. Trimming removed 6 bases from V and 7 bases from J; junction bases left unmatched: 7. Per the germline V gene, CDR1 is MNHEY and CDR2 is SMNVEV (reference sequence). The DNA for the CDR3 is TGTGCCAGCAGAGCGGGAGGTGGTGTGAATGAGCAGTTCTTC. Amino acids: CASRAGGGVNEQFF.

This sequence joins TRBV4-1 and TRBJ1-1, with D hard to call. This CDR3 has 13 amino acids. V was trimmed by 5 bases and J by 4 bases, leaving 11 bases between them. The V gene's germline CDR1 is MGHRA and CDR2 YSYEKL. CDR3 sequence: CASSARSSTEAFF. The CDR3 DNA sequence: TGCGCCAGCAGCGCGCGTAGCAGCACTGAAGCTTTCTTT.

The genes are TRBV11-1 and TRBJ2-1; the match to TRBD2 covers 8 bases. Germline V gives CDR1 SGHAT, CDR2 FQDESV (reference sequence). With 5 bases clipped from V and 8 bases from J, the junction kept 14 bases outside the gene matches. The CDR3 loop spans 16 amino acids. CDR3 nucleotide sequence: TGTGCCAGCAGCCCCCGACTAGCGTCGTTTTCGGATGAGCAGTTCTTC. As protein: CASSPRLASFSDEQFF.

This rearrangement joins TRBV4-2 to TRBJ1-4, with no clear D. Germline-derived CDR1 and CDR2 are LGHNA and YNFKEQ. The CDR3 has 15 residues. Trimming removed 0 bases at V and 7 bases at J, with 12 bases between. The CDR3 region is CASSQEAGGSEKLFF. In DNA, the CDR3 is TGTGCCAGCAGCCAAGAAGCAGGAGGGAGTGAAAAACTGTTTTTT.

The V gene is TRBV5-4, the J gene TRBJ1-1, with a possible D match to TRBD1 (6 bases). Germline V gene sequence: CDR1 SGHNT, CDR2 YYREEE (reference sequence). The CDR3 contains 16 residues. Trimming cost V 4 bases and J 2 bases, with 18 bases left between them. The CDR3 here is CASSQGDTHTNTEAFF. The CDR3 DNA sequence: TGTGCCAGCAGCCAAGGGGACACTCACACCAACACTGAAGCTTTCTTT.

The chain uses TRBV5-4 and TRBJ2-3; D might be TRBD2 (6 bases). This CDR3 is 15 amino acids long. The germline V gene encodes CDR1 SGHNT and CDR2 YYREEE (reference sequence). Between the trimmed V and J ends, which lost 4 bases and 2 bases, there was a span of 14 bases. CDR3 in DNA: TGTGCCAGCAGCGGGGCGGGGCTACACACAGATACGCAGTATTTT. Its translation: CASSGAGLHTDTQYF. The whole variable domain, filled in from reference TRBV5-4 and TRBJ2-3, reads ETGVTQSPTHLIKTRGQQVTLRCSSQSGHNTVSWYQQALGQGPQFIFQYYREEENGRGNFPPRFSGLQFPNYSSELNVNALELDDSALYLCASSGAGLHTDTQYFGPGTRLTVL.

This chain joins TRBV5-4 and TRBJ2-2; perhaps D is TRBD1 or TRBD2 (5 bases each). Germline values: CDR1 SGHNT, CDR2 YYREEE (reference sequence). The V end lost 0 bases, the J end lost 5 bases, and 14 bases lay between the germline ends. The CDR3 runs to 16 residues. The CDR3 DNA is TGTGCCAGCAGCTTGGCCGGTTTGGGGGATACCGGGGAGCTGTTTTTT. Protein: CASSLAGLGDTGELFF.

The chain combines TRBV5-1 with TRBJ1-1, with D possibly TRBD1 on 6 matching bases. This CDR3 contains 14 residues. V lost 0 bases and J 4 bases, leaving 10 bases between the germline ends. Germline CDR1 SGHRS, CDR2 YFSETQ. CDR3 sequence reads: CASSLEGVLTEAFF. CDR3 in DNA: TGCGCCAGCAGCTTGGAGGGGGTACTCACTGAAGCTTTCTTT.

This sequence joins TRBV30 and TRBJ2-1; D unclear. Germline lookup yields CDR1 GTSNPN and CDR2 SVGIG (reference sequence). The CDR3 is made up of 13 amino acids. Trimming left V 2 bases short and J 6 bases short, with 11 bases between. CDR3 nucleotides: TGTGCCTGGAGTACCCTCCAGGCCAATGAGCAGTTCTTC. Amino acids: CAWSTLQANEQFF.

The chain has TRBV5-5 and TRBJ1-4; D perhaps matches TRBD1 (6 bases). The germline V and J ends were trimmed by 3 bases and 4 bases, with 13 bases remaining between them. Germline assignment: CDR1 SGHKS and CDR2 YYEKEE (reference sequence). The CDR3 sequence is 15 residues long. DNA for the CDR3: TGTGCCAGCAGCTGGGGGGCAGGGATTAATGAAAAACTGTTTTTT. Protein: CASSWGAGINEKLFF.

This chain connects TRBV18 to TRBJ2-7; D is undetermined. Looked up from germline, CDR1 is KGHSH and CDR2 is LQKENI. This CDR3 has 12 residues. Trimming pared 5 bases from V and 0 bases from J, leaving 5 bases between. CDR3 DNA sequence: TGTGCCAGCTCAGAGAGCTCCTACGAGCAGTACTTC. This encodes CASSESSYEQYF.